Presented here are 30 T cell receptor beta chains from one specimen sequenced in a study of T-cell reconstitution after alpha-beta-depleted transplantation in children. Preparation of the TCRbeta library involved a method that used unique molecular identifiers. TCRdb used MiXCR to reprocess the PCR reads, holding one entry per CDR3 protein. In the table there are about 240,000 distinct CDR3 sequences, about a quarter of which are singletons. This specimen consisted of PBMCs, obtained before TCRalphabeta/CD19-depleted stem cell transplant. These receptors all stem from a girl aged 2-10 years with Fanconi anemia, due to receive a stem cell transplant.

This clonotype was observed once. The rearrangement links TRBV25-1 to TRBJ2-5; TRBD2 matches at 14 bases. The V gene end was trimmed by 5 bases and the J gene end by 3 bases; junction bases not matched to a gene: 8. This CDR3 region has 17 residues. From germline, CDR1 is MGHDK and CDR2 SYGVNS. CDR3 DNA sequence: TGTGCCAGCAGTCTTTTAAAGGGACTAGCGGGAGAAGAGACCCAGTACTTC. Amino acids: CASSLLKGLAGEETQYF. Looking up the rest from reference TRBV25-1 and TRBJ2-5 gives the full variable domain: EADIYQTPRYLVIGTGKKITLECSQTMGHDKMYWYQQDPGMELHLIHYSYGVNSTEKGDLSSESTVSRIRTEHFPLTLESARPSHTSQYLCASSLLKGLAGEETQYFGPGTRLLVL.

This clonotype has more than one count but fewer than ten. The rearrangement uses TRBV4-1 and TRBJ2-1; D is unresolved. The CDR3 covers 14 residues. Germline lookup yields CDR1 MGHRA and CDR2 YSYEKL. V gave up 0 bases and J gave up 3 bases, with 6 bases separating them. DNA of the CDR3: TGCGCCAGCAGCCAAGAGTACAACTACAATGAGCAGTTCTTC. Protein product: CASSQEYNYNEQFF.

The gene calls are TRBV10-3 and TRBJ2-5, with D unclear. The ends were cut back, 10 bases at V and 1 base at J, with 13 bases in the middle. Germline V CDR1 and CDR2: ENHRY, SYGVKD. This CDR3 has 13 amino acids. DNA of the CDR3: TGTGCCACACGACGGGCCACCCAAGAGACCCAGTACTTC. Translating it yields CATRRATQETQYF.

This clonotype occurred many times. The chain uses TRBV29-1 and TRBJ1-2; D not certain. The germline gives CDR1 SQVTM, CDR2 ANQGSEA. V lost 0 bases, J lost 5 bases, and 4 bases lay in between. This CDR3 has 11 residues. The CDR3, as DNA: TGCAGCGTTGAAGACGAATATGGCTACACCTTC. Its translation: CSVEDEYGYTF.

This rearrangement joins TRBV6-2 or TRBV6-3 to TRBJ2-7; 8 nucleotides agree with TRBD2. The length of the CDR3 is 14 residues. J lost 5 bases, V lost 2 bases, and 5 bases had no gene match. Germline CDR1 MNHEY, CDR2 SVGEGT. CDR3 DNA: TGTGCCAGCAGTTACAAGCGGGAGTTAAACGAGCAGTACTTC. It is translated as CASSYKRELNEQYF.

This clonotype showed up just a few times. This chain links TRBV29-1 with TRBJ2-3; 8 bases are shared with TRBD1. The V gene's germline CDR1 is SQVTM and CDR2 ANQGSEA. The V segment lost 5 bases and the J segment 3 bases; nucleotides outside the gene matches: 4. This CDR3 region has 13 residues. In nucleotides, the CDR3 is TGCAGCGTTACTGACAGGGGAACAGATACGCAGTATTTT. The encoded protein is CSVTDRGTDTQYF.

This clonotype came up many times. The DNA for the CDR3 is TGCAGCGTTGTGGTACAGGGCAATCAGCCCCAGCATTTT. Its protein product is CSVVVQGNQPQHF. The J gene is TRBJ1-5, the V gene TRBV29-1, with D perhaps matching TRBD1 (5 bases). Germline CDR1 reads SQVTM; CDR2 reads ANQGSEA. Trimming left V 4 bases short and J 2 bases short, with 9 bases between. This CDR3 region has 13 residues.

In its sample, this clonotype was seen a few times. The J gene is TRBJ2-2, the V gene TRBV12-3 or TRBV12-4, with 8 nucleotides matching TRBD1. The CDR3 covers 15 residues. The ends lost 6 bases at V and 9 bases at J; junction bases unmatched: 12. This CDR3 reads CASRLDRALSWELFF. The CDR3 DNA reads TGTGCCAGCAGGTTGGACAGGGCCCTAAGTTGGGAGCTGTTTTTT.

CDR3 coding DNA: TGTGCCAGCCTAAGGGAGGGGGGCACAGATACGCAGTATTTT. As protein: CASLREGGTDTQYF. This chain uses TRBV5-6 with TRBJ2-3; D is possibly TRBD2 (7 bases). Germline V lookup: CDR1 SGHDT, CDR2 YYEEEE. Trimming took 7 bases from V and 1 from J, leaving 13 bases between them. The CDR3 loop spans 14 amino acids.

This clonotype was counted many times. The chain links TRBV18 to TRBJ1-4; D not certain. The CDR3 covers 16 residues. Germline V gene sequence: CDR1 KGHSH, CDR2 LQKENI. V lost 3 bases and J lost 1, with 12 bases in between. The DNA for the CDR3 is TGTGCCAGCTCACCTCGAAGGTCCCTAACTAATGAAAAACTGTTTTTT. The encoded protein is CASSPRRSLTNEKLFF.

This clonotype was found many times. This chain links TRBV4-2 with TRBJ2-1; 11 nucleotides match TRBD2. V lost 4 bases to trimming and J lost 3 bases; unmatched junction nucleotides: 2. The germline CDR1 and CDR2 sequences are LGHNA and YNFKEQ. The length of the CDR3 is 15 residues. The CDR3 DNA reads TGTGCCAGCAGCCGTAGCGGGGGGGACTACAATGAGCAGTTCTTC. Translating it yields CASSRSGGDYNEQFF.

This clonotype was counted at least ten times. The J gene is TRBJ2-7, the V gene TRBV29-1; 7 nucleotides match TRBD1. The CDR3 is 13 residues long. Trimming at V came to 5 bases and at J to 0 bases, leaving 4 bases not matched to a gene. Germline CDR1 is SQVTM and CDR2 is ANQGSEA. This CDR3 is CSVKTGSSYEQYF. CDR3 in DNA: TGCAGCGTTAAGACAGGGAGCTCCTACGAGCAGTACTTC.

This clonotype was recorded many times. V usage is TRBV20-1 and J usage is TRBJ2-3; D could derive from TRBD1 or TRBD2 (7 bases each). Germline CDR1 DFQATT, CDR2 SNEGSKA (reference sequence). V gave up 4 bases and J gave up 1 base, with 18 bases separating them. This CDR3 is built from 16 residues. The CDR3 sequence: CSANHPQGGGTDTQYF. The CDR3 nucleotides are TGCAGTGCTAACCATCCTCAGGGGGGGGGCACAGATACGCAGTATTTT.

The chain combines TRBV19 with TRBJ2-1; tentatively, D is TRBD1 (6 bases). Trimming removed 4 bases at V and 8 bases at J, with 18 bases between. Germline values: CDR1 LNHDA, CDR2 SQIVND (reference sequence). The CDR3 has 15 residues. The CDR3 loop is CASSTRQVLWDEQFF. The CDR3, as DNA: TGTGCCAGTAGTACTAGACAGGTCCTCTGGGATGAGCAGTTCTTC.

V usage is TRBV5-5 and J usage is TRBJ1-5, with unresolved D. CDR3 length: 14 amino acids. Per the germline V gene, CDR1 is SGHKS and CDR2 is YYEKEE (reference sequence). V lost 2 bases and J 4 bases, leaving 10 bases between the germline ends. The CDR3: CASSFPSSNQPQHF. The CDR3 DNA reads as TGTGCCAGCAGCTTCCCCTCCTCGAATCAGCCCCAGCATTTT.

This clonotype was counted many times. The chain links TRBV15 to TRBJ2-1; no reliable D call. V lost 5 bases to trimming and J lost 0 bases, with 8 bases between them. The CDR3 is 14 residues long. Looked up from germline, CDR1 is LNHNV and CDR2 is YYDKDF (reference sequence). CDR3 sequence reads: CATSDSPSYNEQFF. CDR3 DNA: TGTGCCACCAGCGATAGTCCCTCCTACAATGAGCAGTTCTTC.

This clonotype has a handful of counts. This chain joins TRBV11-2 and TRBJ2-2; possibly TRBD2 for D (6 bases). Trimming removed 3 bases from V and 3 bases from J, with 8 bases in between. Germline CDR1 SGHAT, CDR2 FQNNGV. The CDR3 runs 14 residues. CDR3 bases: TGTGCCAGCAGCTTTGTAGCGGACACCGGGGAGCTGTTTTTT. It is translated as CASSFVADTGELFF.

The genes are TRBV5-1 and TRBJ2-3; TRBD2 agrees at 12 bases. Germline V gives CDR1 SGHRS, CDR2 YFSETQ. V shed 3 bases and J 0 bases; nucleotides not matched to a gene: 11. The CDR3 sequence is 19 residues long. The CDR3, as DNA: TGCGCCAGCAGCTCCCTCGGACTAGCGGGGCTGGGGAGCACAGATACGCAGTATTTT. Amino acid sequence: CASSSLGLAGLGSTDTQYF.

This clonotype has at least ten counts. V and J are TRBV6-5 and TRBJ1-2, with 9 bases aligning to TRBD1. The CDR3 is 15 amino acids. After removal of 4 bases from V and 4 bases from J, the junction contained 7 bases not matched to a gene. Germline lookup yields CDR1 MNHEY and CDR2 SVGAGI. As DNA, the CDR3 is TGTGCCAGCAGTTCGAGGGGACAGGGCATCTATGGCTACACCTTC. Encoded protein: CASSSRGQGIYGYTF.

This clonotype was seen ten or more times. The V call is TRBV6-5, the J call TRBJ1-5; no clear D gene. Trimming shortened V by 3 bases and J by 4 bases, and 13 bases separated the two germline ends. CDR3 length equals 15 residues. Germline values: CDR1 MNHEY, CDR2 SVGAGI. The CDR3 sequence is CASSYVPSGNQPQHF. The CDR3 nucleotides are TGTGCCAGCAGTTATGTCCCTTCAGGAAATCAGCCCCAGCATTTT.

J is TRBJ2-5 and V is TRBV28, with D tentatively TRBD2 (5 bases). The length of the CDR3 is 15 residues. V lost 2 bases and J 3 bases, leaving 13 bases between the germline ends. The germline V gene encodes CDR1 MDHEN and CDR2 SYDVKM. This CDR3 is CASSLMGAREETQYF. CDR3 DNA sequence: TGTGCCAGCAGTTTAATGGGAGCGAGAGAAGAGACCCAGTACTTC.

This clonotype was counted ten times or more. J is TRBJ2-2 and V is TRBV4-2; 12 positions agree with TRBD2. V shed 2 bases and J 5 bases; nucleotides not matched to a gene: 3. This CDR3 comprises 16 residues. Germline CDR1 is LGHNA and CDR2 is YNFKEQ. The CDR3, as DNA: TGTGCCAGCAGCCAAACTAGCGGGAGGTCGACCGGGGAGCTGTTTTTT. Protein product: CASSQTSGRSTGELFF.

A note on this clonotype: The junction and the germline gene differ at one end; a read error may be behind it. DNA for the CDR3: TGCAGTGCTAAGGACAGCTCCCACTTC. Encoded protein: CSAKDSSHF. The chain couples TRBV20-1 to TRBJ1-2; maybe TRBD1 (6 bases). This CDR3 spans 9 amino acids. Germline values: CDR1 DFQATT, CDR2 SNEGSKA (reference sequence).

This clonotype occurred many times. The chain combines TRBV10-3 with TRBJ2-7; 7 positions agree with TRBD2. CDR1 ENHRY and CDR2 SYGVKD come from the germline V gene. CDR3 length: 13 amino acids. The ends lost 2 bases at V and 5 bases at J; junction bases unmatched: 3. The CDR3 DNA reads as TGTGCCATCAGTGAGGGGAGGGAGGACGAGCAGTACTTC. It yields the protein CAISEGREDEQYF.

In this sample, this clonotype turned up a few times. The rearrangement links TRBV13 to TRBJ2-5, with TRBD1 identical over 7 bases. Germline CDR1 and CDR2: PRHDT and FYEKMQ (reference sequence). The CDR3 covers 13 residues. Unmatched junction bases numbered 1, after V lost 5 bases and J lost 1 base. CDR3 sequence reads: CASSRTGQETQYF. CDR3 nucleotides: TGTGCCAGCAGCCGGACAGGCCAAGAGACCCAGTACTTC.

This clonotype came up many times. The chain links TRBV12-3 or TRBV12-4 to TRBJ2-1, with TRBD1 matching 8 bases. The CDR3 is 15 amino acids. The junction had 5 bases not matched to a gene; V was cut back by 0 bases and J by 7 bases. The chain's CDR3 is CASSLAGQGRNEQFF. The CDR3 DNA reads as TGTGCCAGCAGTTTAGCTGGACAGGGTCGGAATGAGCAGTTCTTC.

This clonotype was detected many times. The V gene is TRBV10-3, the J gene TRBJ2-1; 9 bases are a match to TRBD2. CDR3 length: 16 amino acids. CDR1 and CDR2 (germline): ENHRY, SYGVKD. Unmatched junction bases numbered 12, after V lost 7 bases and J lost 5 bases. The CDR3 reads CAITGRAGGLDNEQFF. For the CDR3, the DNA is TGTGCCATCACGGGACGAGCGGGGGGATTAGACAATGAGCAGTTCTTC.

This clonotype was counted ten times or more. The V call is TRBV27, the J call TRBJ2-2; 8 bases align to TRBD1. Losses at the gene ends were 3 bases for V and 7 bases for J; bases not matched to a gene: 10. The germline V gene has CDR1 MNHEY and CDR2 SMNVEV (reference sequence). The CDR3 spans 16 residues. The CDR3 region is CASSFSAGGRYGELFF. CDR3 coding DNA: TGTGCCAGCAGTTTTTCGGCAGGGGGCAGGTACGGGGAGCTGTTTTTT.

In this sample, this clonotype turned up many times. The chain uses TRBV20-1 and TRBJ2-4, with TRBD2 identical over 14 bases. The CDR3 is 19 amino acids. The V gene's germline CDR1 is DFQATT and CDR2 SNEGSKA (reference sequence). Trimming took 0 bases from V and 0 from J; bases not matched to a gene: 7. The CDR3 bases are TGCAGTGCTAGAGAGGGACTAGCGGGAGTAAGGCTAGCCAAAAACATTCAGTACTTC. This codes for CSAREGLAGVRLAKNIQYF.

This clonotype has a count of ten or more. V and J are TRBV20-1 and TRBJ2-7; 8 bases match TRBD1. In germline, CDR1 is DFQATT, CDR2 SNEGSKA (reference sequence). Trimming at V came to 5 bases and at J to 1 base, leaving 1 base not matched to a gene. The CDR3 runs to 12 residues. CDR3 DNA sequence: TGCAGTGCTTGGACAGGGTCCTACGAGCAGTACTTC. This sequence encodes CSAWTGSYEQYF.